This passage covers 17 T cell receptor beta chains from one sample sequenced in a study of metastatic and nonmetastatic thyroid tumors (dated by TCRdb to 2018 to 2021). No treatment had been received by any patient before thyroid surgery. Libraries were built with PCR. Sequencing instrument: Illumina HiSeq 4000. TCRdb's own reprocessing of the public reads used fastp at Q25 and MiXCR and kept productive beta chains. In this sample the table shows 72,000 or so clones, roughly 18% of which occur a single time. The ten most abundant clones make up more than 10% of the sample. Sequenced sample: blood. The source is a female donor with papillary thyroid cancer or a benign thyroid nodule (not recorded which). Some clones in this sample may be carry-over from other donors' samples.

This clone was seen many times. The V and J genes are TRBV27 and TRBJ2-2, with D possibly matching TRBD2 (5 bases). Trimming took off 6 bases at V and 5 bases at J, with 22 bases between the two ends. Germline values: CDR1 MNHEY, CDR2 SMNVEV (reference sequence). The CDR3 has 17 residues. The CDR3 sequence: CASRPGGPGRGTGELFF. CDR3 DNA sequence: TGTGCCAGCAGGCCGGGTGGGCCGGGAAGAGGAACCGGGGAGCTGTTTTTT.

In this sample, this clone turned up a few times. This sequence joins TRBV30 and TRBJ2-7; TRBD2 agrees at 9 bases. This CDR3 spans 12 amino acids. Germline CDR1 and CDR2: GTSNPN and SVGIG (reference sequence). This chain's CDR3 is CATTSGSYEQYF. CDR3 DNA: TGTGCTACGACTAGCGGCTCCTACGAGCAGTACTTC.

The chain couples TRBV11-1 to TRBJ2-1; D is ambiguous. This CDR3 comprises 12 residues. Trimming pared 5 bases from V and 3 bases from J, leaving 5 bases between. Germline V gene sequence: CDR1 SGHAT, CDR2 FQDESV (reference sequence). This CDR3 reads CASSSDYNEQFF. As DNA, the CDR3 is TGTGCCAGCAGCAGCGACTACAATGAGCAGTTCTTC.

Ten or more counts support this clone. This chain links TRBV19 with TRBJ2-3; D gene ambiguous. V lost 3 bases and J lost 0, with 10 bases in between. Germline V gene lookup returns CDR1 LNHDA and CDR2 SQIVND (reference sequence). This CDR3 region has 15 residues. CDR3 amino acids: CASSIWDRSTDTQYF. The CDR3 coding sequence is TGTGCCAGTAGTATTTGGGATCGGAGCACAGATACGCAGTATTTT.

This clone was recorded many times. V is TRBV12-5 and J is TRBJ1-5; 10 bases line up with TRBD1. Per germline, CDR1 LGHNT and CDR2 FRNRAP. The CDR3 has 17 residues. The J segment lost 3 bases and the V segment lost 0 bases, leaving 5 bases of the junction unmatched. For the CDR3, the DNA is TGTGCTAGTGGTTTGGTACTCGGGACAGGGGACAATCAGCCCCAGCATTTT. Its translation is CASGLVLGTGDNQPQHF.

At least ten counts were recorded for this clone. CDR3 DNA sequence: TGCAGTGCTACGGCGGGAGGGCCCAATGAGCAGTTCTTC. As protein: CSATAGGPNEQFF. This sequence joins TRBV20-1 and TRBJ2-1; 9 bases line up with TRBD2. CDR3 size: 13 residues. Germline CDR1 reads DFQATT; CDR2 reads SNEGSKA (reference sequence). V shed 4 bases, J shed 6 bases, and the junction held 4 bases outside the gene matches.

This clone was picked up many times. The V call is TRBV12-3 or TRBV12-4, the J call TRBJ2-7; D remains unclear. The ends were cut back, 6 bases at V and 0 bases at J, with 9 bases in the middle. CDR3 length: 13 residues. The CDR3 nucleotides are TGTGCCAGCAGCCTACGGAACTCCTACGAGCAGTACTTC. Residues: CASSLRNSYEQYF.

This clone came up many times. V usage is TRBV18 and J usage is TRBJ1-4; D perhaps matches TRBD1 (5 bases). The CDR3 covers 13 residues. The germline gives CDR1 KGHSH, CDR2 LQKENI. Trimming pared 3 bases from V and 3 bases from J, leaving 5 bases between. CDR3 region: CASSPGPNEKLFF. The CDR3, as DNA: TGTGCCAGCTCACCGGGACCTAATGAAAAACTGTTTTTT.

The CDR3 is CASTLQVVAAYEQYF. The CDR3 DNA is TGTGCCAGTACCCTACAGGTCGTAGCAGCCTACGAGCAGTACTTC. J is TRBJ2-7 and V is TRBV19; a possible D gene is TRBD1 (5 bases). The CDR3 contains 15 residues. V lost 7 bases, J lost 2 bases, and 18 bases lay in between. CDR1 and CDR2 from the germline V gene are LNHDA and SQIVND (reference sequence).

This clone was picked up many times. This rearrangement joins TRBV27 to TRBJ1-4, with 7 bases lining up with TRBD1. This CDR3 contains 17 residues. Losses at the gene ends were 2 bases for V and 1 base for J; bases not matched to a gene: 7. Germline-derived CDR1 and CDR2 are MNHEY and SMNVEV (reference sequence). The chain's CDR3 is CASSLTGVRGTNEKLFF. Here the CDR3 DNA reads TGTGCCAGCAGTTTAACAGGGGTGAGAGGAACTAATGAAAAACTGTTTTTT.

This clone showed up many times. The genes are TRBV19 and TRBJ1-1; possible D gene TRBD1, 6 bases. Germline V CDR1 and CDR2: LNHDA, SQIVND (reference sequence). The CDR3 runs 15 residues. Trimming took 3 bases from V and 0 from J, leaving 11 bases between them. This chain's CDR3 is CASSIREGVNTEAFF. For the CDR3, the DNA is TGTGCCAGTAGTATTCGGGAGGGGGTGAACACTGAAGCTTTCTTT. Drawing the rest from reference TRBV19 and TRBJ1-1, the complete variable domain is DGGITQSPKYLFRKEGQNVTLSCEQNLNHDAMYWYRQDPGQGLRLIYYSQIVNDFQKGDIAEGYSVSREKKESFPLTVTSAQKNPTAFYLCASSIREGVNTEAFFGQGTRLTVV.

This clone has a count of ten or more. The sample holds other DNA sequences that translate to the same CDR3. This sequence joins TRBV25-1 and TRBJ1-4; D call uncertain. CDR1 MGHDK and CDR2 SYGVNS come from the germline V gene. Trimming cost V 3 bases and J 7 bases, with 6 bases left between them. This CDR3 is 12 amino acids long. The CDR3 DNA is TGTGCCAGCAGTGAGTACGGTGAAAAACTGTTTTTT. Translated: CASSEYGEKLFF.

Ten or more counts support this clone. The rearrangement uses TRBV6-1 and TRBJ2-2; a possible D gene is TRBD1 (6 bases). Germline V gives CDR1 MNHNS, CDR2 SASEGT. V was shortened by 7 bases and J by 0 bases, with 15 bases between the two germline ends. This CDR3 region has 16 residues. CDR3 protein: CASTEWGHSNTGELFF. CDR3 DNA sequence: TGTGCCAGCACCGAATGGGGACACTCGAACACCGGGGAGCTGTTTTTT.

This clone was seen ten or more times. This chain uses TRBV28 with TRBJ2-2, with 11 nucleotides matching TRBD2. J gave up 1 base and V 5 bases, and 6 bases lay outside the gene matches. The length of the CDR3 is 17 residues. CDR1 and CDR2 from the germline V gene are MDHEN and SYDVKM. The CDR3 is CASSGPGLAENTGELFF. Written as DNA, the CDR3 is TGTGCCAGCAGTGGACCGGGACTAGCGGAGAACACCGGGGAGCTGTTTTTT.

As regards this clone: One end of the junction does not line up with germline, which may come from a read error. The gene calls are TRBV5-4 and TRBJ1-2; 7 bases align to TRBD1. The CDR3 extends over 14 amino acids. Germline CDR1 and CDR2: SGHNT and YYREEE (reference sequence). DNA for the CDR3: TGTGCCAGCAGTTTGGACAGGCGGGGCTATGGCTACGCCTTC. This encodes CASSLDRRGYGYAF. Drawing the rest from reference TRBV5-4 and TRBJ1-2, the complete variable domain is ETGVTQSPTHLIKTRGQQVTLRCSSQSGHNTVSWYQQALGQGPQFIFQYYREEENGRGNFPPRFSGLQFPNYSSELNVNALELDDSALYLCASSLDRRGYGYAFGSGTRLTVV.

For the CDR3, the DNA is TGTGCCAGCTCACCACGCGAGGGAGGTTCAGATACGCAGTATTTT. Its protein is CASSPREGGSDTQYF. The gene calls are TRBV18 and TRBJ2-3; a possible D gene is TRBD2 (6 bases). Per the germline V gene, CDR1 is KGHSH and CDR2 is LQKENI. Trimming shortened V by 1 base and J by 4 bases, and 12 bases separated the two germline ends. The CDR3 is made up of 15 amino acids.

This clone was detected many times. This chain connects TRBV9 to TRBJ1-2; 10 nucleotides align to TRBD1. The CDR3 sequence is 14 residues long. V was pared by 4 bases and J by 4 bases, with 4 bases of the junction left unmatched. Germline V lookup: CDR1 SGDLS, CDR2 YYNGEE. CDR3 coding DNA: TGTGCCAGCAGCATGAGGACAGGGGGCTATGGCTACACCTTC. Its protein product is CASSMRTGGYGYTF.